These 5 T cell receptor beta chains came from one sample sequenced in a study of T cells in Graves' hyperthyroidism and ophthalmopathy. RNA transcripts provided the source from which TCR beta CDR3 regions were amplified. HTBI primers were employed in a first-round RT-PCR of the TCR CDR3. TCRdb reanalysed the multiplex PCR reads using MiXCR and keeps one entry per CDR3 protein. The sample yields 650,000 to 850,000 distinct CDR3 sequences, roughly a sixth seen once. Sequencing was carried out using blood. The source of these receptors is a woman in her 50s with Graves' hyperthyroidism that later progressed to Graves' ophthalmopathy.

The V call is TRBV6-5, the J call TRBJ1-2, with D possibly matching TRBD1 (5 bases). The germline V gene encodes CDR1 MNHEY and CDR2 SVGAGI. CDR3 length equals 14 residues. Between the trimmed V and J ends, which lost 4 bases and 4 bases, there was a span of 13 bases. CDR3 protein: CASSSAAGLYGYTF. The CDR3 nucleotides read TGTGCCAGCAGTTCTGCGGCAGGGCTCTATGGCTACACCTTC.

The CDR3 bases are TGTGCCAGTAGTCTCCCCTGGGACCTGAGTAACACTGAAGCTTTCTTT. The encoded protein is CASSLPWDLSNTEAFF. V gene TRBV19 combines with J gene TRBJ1-1; a possible D gene is TRBD1 (5 bases). With 5 bases removed from V and 2 bases from J, the gap between germline ends came to 18 bases. Germline V gene sequence: CDR1 LNHDA, CDR2 SQIVND (reference sequence). This CDR3 is 16 amino acids long.

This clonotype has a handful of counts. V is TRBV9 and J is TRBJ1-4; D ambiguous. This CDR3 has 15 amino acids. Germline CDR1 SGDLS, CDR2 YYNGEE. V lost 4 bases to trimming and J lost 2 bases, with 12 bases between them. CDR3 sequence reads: CASSSKPGTNEKLFF. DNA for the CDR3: TGTGCCAGCAGCTCAAAACCTGGGACTAATGAAAAACTGTTTTTT.

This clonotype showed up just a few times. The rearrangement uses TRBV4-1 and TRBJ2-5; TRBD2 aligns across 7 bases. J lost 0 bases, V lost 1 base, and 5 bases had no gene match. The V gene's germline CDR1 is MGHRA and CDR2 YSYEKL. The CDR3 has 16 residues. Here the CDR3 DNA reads TGCGCCAGCAGCCAAGTTGGGAGGGAATACCAAGAGACCCAGTACTTC. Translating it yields CASSQVGREYQETQYF.

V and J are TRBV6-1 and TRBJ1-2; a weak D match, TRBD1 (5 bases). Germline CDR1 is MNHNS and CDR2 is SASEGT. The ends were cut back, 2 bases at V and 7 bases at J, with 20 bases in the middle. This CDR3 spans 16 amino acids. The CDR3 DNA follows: TGTGCCAGCAGTGAAACGACCGACAGTACCCAAGGTGGCTACACCTTC. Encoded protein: CASSETTDSTQGGYTF.